One T cell receptor (beta chain) is described in this entry. This entry is derived from a study of blood T cell repertoires in COVID-19. The overall study: There were acute and convalescent COVID-19 samples, and they came from the United States, Italy and Spain. In each case, the material was cDNA or gDNA derived from T cells, B-cell-depleted T cells, or PBMCs.

In the study's own analysis: By means of reference gene primer amplification, nucleated cell counts were estimated. Assay: immunoSEQ multiplex PCR; the TCRdb copy retains only in-frame clones and omits some. V, J and clone size were drawn from that table, and D and trimming were deduced from the DNA. The sample contains roughly 160,000 clones, approximately 80% of which appear only once. The sequence derives from a woman aged 55-69 years with acute or convalescent COVID-19. The specimen sequenced was peripheral blood.

The CDR3 DNA reads as TGTGCCAGCAGCTTGGCAGGGGCGACCGGAGATACGCAGTATTTT. Translating gives CASSLAGATGDTQYF. J is TRBJ2-3 and V is TRBV11-2; tentatively, D is TRBD1 (6 bases). Germline values: CDR1 SGHAT, CDR2 FQNNGV. The CDR3 has 15 residues. V lost 3 bases and J 5 bases, leaving 15 bases between the germline ends.